Below are 27 T cell receptor beta chains sequenced from a single sample in a study of T cells after yellow fever vaccination. TCRdb ran MiXCR on the 5' RACE reads and lists one entry per CDR3 protein. This table holds approximately 300,000 distinct CDR3 sequences, roughly 13% found once. Sample: CD4+ T cells sorted from PBMCs, taken 45 days after the yellow fever booster vaccination. Receptor source: a man under 40 who received the YFV17D yellow fever vaccine.

This clonotype has ten or more counts. The chain employs TRBV20-1 and TRBJ2-3; perhaps TRBD2 as D (5 bases). The germline gives CDR1 DFQATT, CDR2 SNEGSKA (reference sequence). The CDR3 contains 13 residues. Trimming pared 7 bases from V and 2 bases from J, leaving 13 bases between. The CDR3 spells CSGGPSDTDTQYF. The CDR3 DNA reads as TGCAGTGGCGGGCCCTCCGACACAGATACGCAGTATTTT.

V is TRBV6-1 and J is TRBJ2-1; 9 bases are shared with TRBD2. The V and J ends lost 7 bases and 5 bases, in that order; junction bases with no gene match: 9. The CDR3 is made up of 15 amino acids. The germline V gene encodes CDR1 MNHNS and CDR2 SASEGT. CDR3 in DNA: TGTGCCAGCACCCTAGGGAGACTAGCGGACAATGAGCAGTTCTTC. It specifies CASTLGRLADNEQFF.

The rearrangement joins TRBV15 to TRBJ2-2; a weak D match, TRBD1 (5 bases). Germline V gives CDR1 LNHNV, CDR2 YYDKDF (reference sequence). V was trimmed by 5 bases and J by 6 bases, leaving 13 bases between them. The CDR3 extends over 14 amino acids. CDR3 in DNA: TGTGCCACCAGCCCCGTCGGCAGGGCCGGGGAGCTGTTTTTT. Protein product: CATSPVGRAGELFF.

This clonotype showed up just a few times. The chain joins TRBV6-5 to TRBJ1-2; the match to TRBD1 covers 9 bases. Per the germline V gene, CDR1 is MNHEY and CDR2 is SVGAGI. Germline trimming cut 1 base from V and 2 bases from J; bases unmatched to any gene: 2. The CDR3 has 15 residues. CDR3 coding DNA: TGTGCCAGCAGTTACTACGGGACAGGGAACTATGGCTACACCTTC. Amino acids: CASSYYGTGNYGYTF.

This clonotype turned up a few times. The chain couples TRBV10-3 to TRBJ2-7, with 7 bases aligning to TRBD2. Germline CDR1 ENHRY, CDR2 SYGVKD. The CDR3 covers 14 residues. V lost 6 bases to trimming and J lost 0 bases; unmatched junction nucleotides: 5. The CDR3 is CAIRDTSASYEQYF. In nucleotides, the CDR3 is TGTGCCATCAGGGATACTAGCGCCTCCTACGAGCAGTACTTC.

This chain uses TRBV20-1 with TRBJ1-1; D unresolved. V lost 3 bases, J lost 7 bases, and 9 bases lay in between. Germline V lookup: CDR1 DFQATT, CDR2 SNEGSKA (reference sequence). The CDR3 loop spans 11 amino acids. For the CDR3, the DNA is TGCAGTGCTAGGGGATGGGATGAAGCTTTCTTT. Residues: CSARGWDEAFF.

This clonotype was seen a handful of times. This chain links TRBV12-3 or TRBV12-4 with TRBJ2-1; D is ambiguous. The CDR3 is 13 residues long. Trimming shortened V by 8 bases and J by 3 bases, and 11 bases separated the two germline ends. This CDR3 is CASLRGDYNEQFF. CDR3 sequence (DNA): TGTGCCAGCCTCCGTGGGGACTACAATGAGCAGTTCTTC.

This clonotype was seen more than once but under ten times. This sequence joins TRBV11-1 and TRBJ2-2; D perhaps matches TRBD1 (5 bases). The CDR3 has 16 amino acids. CDR1 SGHAT and CDR2 FQDESV come from the germline V gene (reference sequence). Trimming took off 7 bases at V and 3 bases at J, with 18 bases between the two ends. The CDR3 sequence is CASTRMVPGYTGELFF. CDR3 nucleotide sequence: TGTGCCAGCACCCGAATGGTACCAGGGTACACCGGGGAGCTGTTTTTT.

The chain combines TRBV7-2 with TRBJ1-5, with D possibly TRBD1 on 6 matching bases. V was trimmed by 1 base and J by 2 bases, leaving 9 bases between them. The CDR3 loop spans 15 amino acids. The germline V gene encodes CDR1 SGHTA and CDR2 FQGNSA. CDR3 residues: CASSLGPGGNQPQHF. DNA for the CDR3: TGTGCCAGCAGCTTAGGGCCAGGGGGCAATCAGCCCCAGCATTTT.

This clonotype showed up just a few times. The J gene is TRBJ2-7, the V gene TRBV6-2 or TRBV6-3; 9 bases align to TRBD2. Germline V gives CDR1 MNHEY, CDR2 SVGEGT. This CDR3 region has 16 residues. V lost 7 bases and J lost 3; bases outside the gene matches: 13. The CDR3 coding sequence is TGTGCCAGCAACCTTGGTTTGGGACTAGCAGACTACGAGCAGTACTTC. It specifies CASNLGLGLADYEQYF.

The J gene is TRBJ2-1, the V gene TRBV2, with D uncertain. From germline, CDR1 is SNHLY and CDR2 FYNNEI. Trimming removed 4 bases at V and 2 bases at J, with 9 bases between. The CDR3 totals 14 residues. CDR3 loop: CASSGSSAYNEQFF. The CDR3 DNA is TGTGCCAGCAGTGGTAGCAGTGCCTACAATGAGCAGTTCTTC.

The CDR3 here is CASSVVAGGEETQYF. CDR3 nucleotides: TGTGCCAGCAGCGTCGTAGCGGGTGGAGAGGAGACCCAGTACTTC. The rearrangement uses TRBV9 and TRBJ2-5, with 7 bases that match TRBD2. The length of the CDR3 is 15 residues. The germline V gene has CDR1 SGDLS and CDR2 YYNGEE. V lost 2 bases and J lost 5; bases outside the gene matches: 9.

The sample holds a few counts of this clonotype. The V gene is TRBV7-2, the J gene TRBJ2-5, with D perhaps TRBD1 (5 bases). The V and J ends lost 5 bases and 5 bases respectively, with 9 bases between them. Germline V CDR1 and CDR2: SGHTA, FQGNSA. This CDR3 has 12 amino acids. CDR3 bases: TGTGCCAGCAGCCCAGGGTCGGAGACCCAGTACTTC. Translated: CASSPGSETQYF. The whole variable domain, filled in from reference TRBV7-2 and TRBJ2-5, reads GAGVSQSPSNKVTEKGKDVELRCDPISGHTALYWYRQSLGQGLEFLIYFQGNSAPDKSGLPSDRFSAERTGGSVSTLTIQRTQQEDSAVYLCASSPGSETQYFGPGTRLLVL.

As to this clonotype: Given a much more abundant clone one base away, this may be a read error. The rearrangement joins TRBV6-1 to TRBJ2-3, with D hard to call. V lost 6 bases and J 0 bases, leaving 16 bases between the germline ends. The CDR3 spans 16 residues. The V gene's germline CDR1 is MNHNS and CDR2 SASEGT. The chain's CDR3 is CASSPDAYVSTDTQYF. Here the CDR3 DNA reads TGTGCCAGCAGCCCCGACGCCTACGTAAGCACAGATACGCAGTATTTT.

V usage is TRBV5-1 and J usage is TRBJ2-1; no clear D. Trimming removed 2 bases from V and 0 bases from J, with 6 bases in between. In germline, CDR1 is SGHRS, CDR2 YFSETQ. This CDR3 is built from 14 residues. The DNA of the CDR3 is TGCGCCAGCAGCTTACAAGACTCCTACAATGAGCAGTTCTTC. It encodes CASSLQDSYNEQFF.

The genes are TRBV29-1 and TRBJ2-2; D is uncertain. The CDR3 runs 13 residues. Trimming cost V 4 bases and J 5 bases, with 11 bases left between them. Germline values: CDR1 SQVTM, CDR2 ANQGSEA. Here the CDR3 reads CSVVATGTGELFF. CDR3 nucleotides: TGCAGCGTTGTGGCTACCGGTACCGGGGAGCTGTTTTTT.

This clonotype was counted a few times. The V and J genes are TRBV11-2 and TRBJ1-1; D may be TRBD1 (5 bases). Trimming removed 8 bases at V and 6 bases at J, with 22 bases between. The CDR3 loop spans 15 amino acids. CDR1 and CDR2 (germline): SGHAT, FQNNGV. The CDR3 region has the DNA TGTGCCAGCGTACGTCAAAGGGTAGGGGACGCTGAAGCTTTCTTT. Encoded protein: CASVRQRVGDAEAFF.

The chain uses TRBV20-1 and TRBJ2-3; D unresolved. Trimming stripped 6 bases from V and 5 bases from J, with 9 bases between. This CDR3 is built from 11 residues. From germline, CDR1 is DFQATT and CDR2 SNEGSKA (reference sequence). As DNA, the CDR3 is TGCAGTGCCCCTCTGAAAGATACGCAGTATTTT. As protein: CSAPLKDTQYF.

This clonotype has only a few counts. V usage is TRBV29-1 and J usage is TRBJ2-7, with 8 bases aligning to TRBD1. Germline CDR1 SQVTM, CDR2 ANQGSEA. The CDR3 is made up of 12 amino acids. V lost 3 bases, J lost 9 bases, and 7 bases stayed unmatched. The CDR3 sequence: CSVEGARGRQYF. CDR3 nucleotide sequence: TGCAGCGTTGAGGGGGCCAGGGGGCGGCAGTACTTC.

The chain combines TRBV6-5 with TRBJ2-1; 10 nucleotides match TRBD2. Germline trimming cut 0 bases from V and 8 bases from J; bases unmatched to any gene: 19. This CDR3 comprises 20 residues. Germline CDR1 is MNHEY and CDR2 is SVGAGI. CDR3 amino acids: CASSYSSPRPSGSAGDEQFF. The CDR3 bases are TGTGCCAGCAGTTACTCGAGTCCGCGGCCTAGCGGGAGCGCCGGGGATGAGCAGTTCTTC.

The table lists this clonotype with a few counts. The rearrangement links TRBV5-1 to TRBJ2-7; 7 bases match TRBD2. Germline CDR1 SGHRS, CDR2 YFSETQ. Trimming cost V 0 bases and J 0 bases; bases outside gene matches: 3. The CDR3 contains 15 residues. CDR3 protein: CASSLGRGSSYEQYF. CDR3 bases: TGCGCCAGCAGCTTGGGGCGCGGGAGCTCCTACGAGCAGTACTTC. The complete variable domain, with remaining parts taken from reference TRBV5-1 and TRBJ2-7, reads KAGVTQTPRYLIKTRGQQVTLSCSPISGHRSVSWYQQTPGQGLQFLFEYFSETQRNKGNFPGRFSGRQFSNSRSEMNVSTLELGDSALYLCASSLGRGSSYEQYFGPGTRLTVT.

This clonotype has only a few counts. The rearrangement links TRBV7-2 to TRBJ2-4; 10 positions agree with TRBD1. Germline V lookup: CDR1 SGHTA, CDR2 FQGNSA. The CDR3 extends over 12 amino acids. V was clipped by 5 bases and J by 15 bases; unmatched bases: 7. This CDR3 is CASSGGTGERYF. Here the CDR3 DNA reads TGTGCCAGCAGCGGCGGGACAGGGGAGCGGTACTTC.

This chain links TRBV12-3 or TRBV12-4 with TRBJ2-7; D call uncertain. The CDR3 runs to 12 residues. Deletions cut 7 bases from V and 3 bases from J, with 10 bases between. CDR3 DNA sequence: TGTGCCAGCACCGCGGTGGGCTACGAGCAGTACTTC. This gives the protein CASTAVGYEQYF.

The chain joins TRBV11-2 to TRBJ2-1, with D perhaps TRBD2 (5 bases). The ends were cut back, 2 bases at V and 5 bases at J, with 13 bases in the middle. This CDR3 comprises 15 residues. Germline-derived CDR1 and CDR2 are SGHAT and FQNNGV. The CDR3 reads CASSLFRRVNNEQFF. For the CDR3, the DNA is TGTGCCAGCAGCTTATTTCGGCGGGTCAACAATGAGCAGTTCTTC.

This clonotype has a count of ten or more. Here the CDR3 reads CASSPTGTYTGELFF. The CDR3 DNA is TGTGCCAGCAGCCCCACCGGGACATACACCGGGGAGCTGTTTTTT. The rearrangement uses TRBV7-6 and TRBJ2-2; TRBD1 is a possible D gene (6 bases). The V end was cut by 5 bases, the J end by 3 bases, with 13 bases between. The CDR3 spans 15 residues. Germline CDR1 and CDR2: SGHVS and FNYEAQ.

This clonotype has a count of ten or more. The chain uses TRBV7-2 and TRBJ2-7, with 12 bases fitting TRBD2. Germline CDR1 SGHTA, CDR2 FQGNSA. V gave up 6 bases and J gave up 7 bases; unmatched junction bases: 7. This CDR3 is 14 amino acids long. The CDR3 here is CASSSLAGGAEQYF. In nucleotides, the CDR3 is TGTGCCAGCAGTTCACTAGCGGGAGGTGCGGAGCAGTACTTC.

This clonotype turned up a few times. This chain connects TRBV29-1 to TRBJ2-1; TRBD2 agrees at 14 bases. CDR1 SQVTM and CDR2 ANQGSEA come from the germline V gene. V trimming: 7 bases; J trimming: 7 bases; junction bases outside the gene matches: 6. The CDR3 sequence is 14 residues long. CDR3: CSGAGTSGRNEQFF. Here the CDR3 DNA reads TGCAGCGGAGCCGGGACTAGCGGGAGAAATGAGCAGTTCTTC.